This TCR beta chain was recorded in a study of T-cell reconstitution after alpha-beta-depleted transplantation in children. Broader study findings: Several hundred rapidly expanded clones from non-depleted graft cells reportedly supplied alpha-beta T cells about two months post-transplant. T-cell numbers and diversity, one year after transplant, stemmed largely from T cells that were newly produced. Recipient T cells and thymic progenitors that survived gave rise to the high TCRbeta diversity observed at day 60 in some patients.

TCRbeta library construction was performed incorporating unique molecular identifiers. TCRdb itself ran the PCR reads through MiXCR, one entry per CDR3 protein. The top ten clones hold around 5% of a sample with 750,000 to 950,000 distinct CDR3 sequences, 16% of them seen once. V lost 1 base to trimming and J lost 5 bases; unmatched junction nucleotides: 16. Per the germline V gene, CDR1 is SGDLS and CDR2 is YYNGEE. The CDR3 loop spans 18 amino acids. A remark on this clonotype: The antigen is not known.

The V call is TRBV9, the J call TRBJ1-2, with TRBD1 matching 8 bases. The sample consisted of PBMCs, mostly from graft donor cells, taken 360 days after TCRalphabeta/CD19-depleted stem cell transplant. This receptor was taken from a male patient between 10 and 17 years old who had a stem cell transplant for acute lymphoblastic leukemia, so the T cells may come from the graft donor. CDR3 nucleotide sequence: TGTGCCAGCAGCGTATCACGGGAGGGCAGGGGGCGTCGGTATGGCTACACCTTC. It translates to CASSVSREGRGRRYGYTF.